The present T cell receptor (beta chain) was sequenced within a study of shared clonotypes between healthy human individuals. Turning to the study itself: Plates per donor: three CD4 naive, three CD4 memory, two CD8 naive, one CD8 memory. Notes on the study in general: The low donor count limited represented genetic and exposure-history diversity.

Original analysis: ImmunoSEQ output held junction-only sequences without quality scores, so filtering differed. Clones were read by immunoSEQ multiplex PCR, and TCRdb kept only the in-frame ones, dropping some. D and trimming were read from the DNA, whereas the V and J calls and clone size are those reported in that table. The data contain almost 750,000 clones, over 55% of them singletons. This clone came up once. The antigen remains unidentified. CDR3 length: 17 amino acids. The germline gives CDR1 SGHAT, CDR2 FQDESV (reference sequence). J gave up 5 bases and V 5 bases, and 13 bases lay outside the gene matches. Splitting the CD4+ cells yielded a CD45RA+ naive subset and a CD45RA-negative memory subset.

The receptor's source is a woman aged 25 to 45 in good health. This chain links TRBV11-1 with TRBJ2-3; TRBD2 aligns across 10 bases. The sequencing input was memory CD4+ T cells sorted from blood. The subset here: CD45RA-negative fraction. The DNA of the CDR3 is TGTGCCAGCAGCGACGCGAGTCTAGCGGGAGTGATAGATACGCAGTATTTT. This sequence encodes CASSDASLAGVIDTQYF.